Below, 26 T cell receptor beta chains from the same sample are listed, as sequenced in a study of cytomegalovirus exposure and HLA in healthy donors. The PCR was carried out with 60 Vbeta primers and 13 Jbeta primers. TCRdb's copy holds only in-frame clones and misses some; the assay was immunoSEQ multiplex PCR. The sample has about 150,000 clones, around 80% seen once. Sequenced input: PBMCs. The receptor set was obtained from a man aged 40-55 years in good health and CMV-seropositive.

This clone showed up just a few times. This chain connects TRBV25-1 to TRBJ2-7; a possible D gene is TRBD1 (6 bases). Germline V gene lookup returns CDR1 MGHDK and CDR2 SYGVNS. The V gene lost 4 bases and the J gene lost 3 bases, with 16 bases spanning the gap. The CDR3 loop spans 15 amino acids. CDR3 nucleotides: TGTGCCAGCAGTGCCCGGCACAGGGATCTCTACGAGCAGTACTTC. As protein: CASSARHRDLYEQYF.

This clone was found a few times. This sequence joins TRBV20-1 and TRBJ2-7; tentative D call: TRBD2 (5 bases). The CDR3 contains 11 residues. Trimming took off 5 bases at V and 3 bases at J, with 8 bases between the two ends. CDR1 DFQATT and CDR2 SNEGSKA come from the germline V gene (reference sequence). The CDR3 here is CSAYSDYEQYF. CDR3 nucleotide sequence: TGCAGTGCTTATAGCGACTACGAGCAGTACTTC.

The V call is TRBV5-4, the J call TRBJ2-3; TRBD2 matches at 8 bases. This CDR3 spans 16 amino acids. V shed 4 bases, J shed 2 bases, and the junction held 9 bases outside the gene matches. Germline loops: CDR1 SGHNT, CDR2 YYREEE (reference sequence). The CDR3 here is CASSGLAFPHTDTQYF. The CDR3 DNA follows: TGTGCCAGCAGCGGACTAGCTTTCCCACACACAGATACGCAGTATTTT.

CDR3 residues: CASSSGTSGGTVETQYF. CDR3 nucleotides: TGCGCCAGCAGCTCCGGGACTAGCGGGGGGACGGTGGAGACCCAGTACTTC. The rearrangement uses TRBV5-1 and TRBJ2-5; 15 positions agree with TRBD2. The CDR3 is 17 amino acids. The ends lost 3 bases at V and 5 bases at J; junction bases unmatched: 8. Germline V CDR1 and CDR2: SGHRS, YFSETQ.

The J gene is TRBJ1-1, the V gene TRBV27, with D unresolved. Between the trimmed V and J ends, which lost 2 bases and 5 bases, there was a span of 9 bases. This CDR3 has 13 amino acids. CDR1 and CDR2 (germline): MNHEY, SMNVEV (reference sequence). Here the CDR3 reads CASSLLGRTEAFF. The CDR3 DNA reads TGTGCCAGCAGTTTACTAGGGAGAACTGAAGCTTTCTTT.

With respect to this clone: The same CDR3 is also encoded by other DNA sequences in this sample. The chain links TRBV5-6 to TRBJ2-2; D is perhaps TRBD2 (6 bases). The germline V gene has CDR1 SGHDT and CDR2 YYEEEE. V lost 4 bases, J lost 5 bases, and 18 bases lay in between. The CDR3 loop spans 16 amino acids. CDR3 in DNA: TGTGCCAGCAGCGTGCGGGGACTTCTAAAAACCGGGGAGCTGTTTTTT. This translates into CASSVRGLLKTGELFF. Together with reference TRBV5-6 and TRBJ2-2, the CDR3 gives the full variable domain: DAGVTQSPTHLIKTRGQQVTLRCSPKSGHDTVSWYQQALGQGPQFIFQYYEEEERQRGNFPDRFSGHQFPNYSSELNVNALLLGDSALYLCASSVRGLLKTGELFFGEGSRLTVL.

This chain links TRBV18 with TRBJ1-3; D is unclear. The CDR3 extends over 14 amino acids. Germline CDR1 and CDR2: KGHSH and LQKENI. V lost 3 bases and J 8 bases, leaving 14 bases between the germline ends. The CDR3 nucleotides are TGTGCCAGCTCACCGGTACGCCCGGCGGACACCATATATTTT. Amino acid sequence: CASSPVRPADTIYF.

This chain connects TRBV19 to TRBJ2-3; TRBD2 aligns across 10 bases. Germline values: CDR1 LNHDA, CDR2 SQIVND (reference sequence). The J segment lost 2 bases and the V segment lost 6 bases, leaving 14 bases of the junction unmatched. The CDR3 extends over 18 amino acids. CDR3 loop: CASSPGLARGSSTDTQYF. The CDR3 coding sequence is TGTGCCAGTAGCCCGGGACTAGCGAGGGGATCGTCCACAGATACGCAGTATTTT.

This clone was seen only a few times. This chain uses TRBV5-1 with TRBJ2-2; unclear D gene. The germline V gene encodes CDR1 SGHRS and CDR2 YFSETQ. V shed 4 bases and J shed 2 bases, with 15 bases lying between them. CDR3 size: 16 residues. The CDR3 sequence is CASSQRSDFNTGELFF. The CDR3 DNA reads as TGCGCCAGCAGCCAAAGAAGTGACTTTAACACCGGGGAGCTGTTTTTT.

This chain links TRBV19 with TRBJ2-7; a possible D gene is TRBD2 (6 bases). V was trimmed by 3 bases and J by 3 bases, leaving 12 bases between them. This CDR3 has 14 amino acids. Germline V CDR1 and CDR2: LNHDA, SQIVND (reference sequence). CDR3 sequence reads: CASSIKEGNYEQYF. CDR3 coding DNA: TGTGCCAGTAGTATTAAGGAGGGAAACTACGAGCAGTACTTC.

The table lists this clone with a count of one. Relative to the germline gene, one junction end is altered; a read error may explain this. The chain couples TRBV7-2 to TRBJ2-6, with 7 bases fitting TRBD1. Germline CDR1 is SGHTA and CDR2 is FQGNSA. The CDR3 contains 16 residues. The CDR3 sequence: CASSLVGGSGANGLTF. The CDR3, as DNA: TGTGCCAGCAGCTTAGTAGGGGGCTCTGGGGCCAACGGCCTGACTTTC.

The J gene is TRBJ2-7, the V gene TRBV27, with D maybe TRBD2 (6 bases). Trimming shortened V by 2 bases and J by 3 bases, and 8 bases separated the two germline ends. Germline V CDR1 and CDR2: MNHEY, SMNVEV (reference sequence). The CDR3 length is 13 residues. The CDR3 protein is CASSLGTLYEQYF. In DNA form, the CDR3 reads TGTGCCAGCAGTTTAGGGACTCTCTACGAGCAGTACTTC.

The chain employs TRBV13 and TRBJ2-5, with 10 positions matching TRBD2. CDR3 length: 14 amino acids. Germline V gives CDR1 PRHDT, CDR2 FYEKMQ (reference sequence). V was clipped by 5 bases and J by 4 bases; unmatched bases: 4. The CDR3 is CASSLTSGTETQYF. CDR3 nucleotide sequence: TGTGCCAGCAGCCTAACTAGCGGGACAGAGACCCAGTACTTC.

The chain has TRBV15 and TRBJ2-7; unclear D gene. Germline V gene sequence: CDR1 LNHNV, CDR2 YYDKDF (reference sequence). V was trimmed by 0 bases and J by 13 bases, leaving 16 bases between them. There are 13 residues in the CDR3. CDR3 DNA sequence: TGTGCCACCAGCAGAGATGAGGTAGGCCGCTTTTACTTC. This encodes CATSRDEVGRFYF.

J is TRBJ2-7 and V is TRBV6-6, with a weak D call TRBD1 (6 bases). Trimming removed 2 bases from V and 6 bases from J, with 14 bases in between. Germline CDR1 and CDR2: MNHNY and SVGAGI (reference sequence). CDR3 length: 14 amino acids. The CDR3: CASSYPTGFGEQYF. In DNA, the CDR3 is TGTGCCAGCAGTTACCCGACAGGATTCGGCGAGCAGTACTTC.

The chain recombines TRBV19 with TRBJ1-1, with a tentative D call TRBD1 (6 bases). V lost 6 bases, J lost 4 bases, and 18 bases lay in between. The length of the CDR3 is 15 residues. Germline V gene sequence: CDR1 LNHDA, CDR2 SQIVND (reference sequence). The CDR3 DNA reads as TGTGCCAGTAGCTTTTTGTTGGAAGGGGGCACTGAAGCTTTCTTT. This encodes CASSFLLEGGTEAFF. Variable domain in full (rest from reference TRBV19 and TRBJ1-1): DGGITQSPKYLFRKEGQNVTLSCEQNLNHDAMYWYRQDPGQGLRLIYYSQIVNDFQKGDIAEGYSVSREKKESFPLTVTSAQKNPTAFYLCASSFLLEGGTEAFFGQGTRLTVV.

The chain uses TRBV10-2 and TRBJ2-7; D gene uncertain. V dropped 4 bases and J dropped 5 bases, with 15 bases sitting between them. The germline CDR1 and CDR2 sequences are WSHSY and SAAADI. The CDR3 runs to 14 residues. Here the CDR3 reads CASSAAGPPNEQYF. The CDR3 coding sequence is TGCGCCAGCAGTGCAGCAGGCCCGCCAAACGAGCAGTACTTC.

The CDR3: CAAGRESNQPQHF. The CDR3 coding sequence is TGTGCCGCGGGACGGGAGAGCAATCAGCCCCAGCATTTT. V and J are TRBV28 and TRBJ1-5; tentatively, D is TRBD1 (5 bases). CDR1 MDHEN and CDR2 SYDVKM come from the germline V gene. This CDR3 comprises 13 residues. V was pared by 11 bases and J by 1 base, with 12 bases between.

This chain connects TRBV2 to TRBJ2-1, with a possible D match to TRBD2 (5 bases). CDR1 is SNHLY and CDR2 is FYNNEI in the germline V gene. V lost 3 bases, J lost 10 bases, and 13 bases lay in between. The CDR3 spans 13 residues. The CDR3 DNA is TGTGCCAGCAGTGATGGCGGGTTGCCCGAGCAGTTCTTC. Encoded protein: CASSDGGLPEQFF.

The chain is built from TRBV11-3 and TRBJ2-1, with TRBD2 matching over 8 bases. J gave up 10 bases and V 1 base, and 3 bases lay outside the gene matches. Germline CDR1 reads SGHNT; CDR2 reads YENEEA. This CDR3 spans 13 amino acids. CDR3 DNA sequence: TGTGCCAGCAGCTTAGTCCTAGCGGGCGAGCAGTTCTTC. It is translated as CASSLVLAGEQFF.

This sequence joins TRBV28 and TRBJ2-2; D is uncertain. Trimming took off 3 bases at V and 6 bases at J, with 5 bases between the two ends. The CDR3 consists of 12 residues. Germline V lookup: CDR1 MDHEN, CDR2 SYDVKM. Here the CDR3 reads CASSFTAGELFF. The CDR3 nucleotides are TGTGCCAGCAGTTTTACGGCCGGGGAGCTGTTTTTT.

The J gene is TRBJ1-1, the V gene TRBV28; 9 nucleotides line up with TRBD1. Germline CDR1 and CDR2: MDHEN and SYDVKM. Trimming cost V 6 bases and J 3 bases; bases outside gene matches: 5. CDR3 length: 14 residues. CDR3 amino acids: CASSTTGGHTEAFF. The CDR3 nucleotides read TGTGCCAGCAGCACCACAGGGGGCCACACTGAAGCTTTCTTT.

This clone was counted only a few times. The chain joins TRBV9 to TRBJ2-1; 9 bases are shared with TRBD2. Germline CDR1 and CDR2: SGDLS and YYNGEE. The V segment lost 3 bases and the J segment 5 bases; nucleotides outside the gene matches: 6. The CDR3 has 15 residues. The CDR3 here is CASSGSGLADNEQFF. DNA for the CDR3: TGTGCCAGCAGCGGGTCGGGACTAGCCGACAATGAGCAGTTCTTC. The full variable domain, completed using reference TRBV9 and TRBJ2-1, is DSGVTQTPKHLITATGQRVTLRCSPRSGDLSVYWYQQSLDQGLQFLIQYYNGEERAKGNILERFSAQQFPDLHSELNLSSLELGDSALYFCASSGSGLADNEQFFGPGTRLTVL.

The CDR3, as DNA: TGTGCCAGCGGCAGGGTTTTGGACTACGAGCAGTACTTC. Protein product: CASGRVLDYEQYF. V gene TRBV28 combines with J gene TRBJ2-7, with D maybe TRBD1 (5 bases). Germline CDR1 and CDR2: MDHEN and SYDVKM. This CDR3 comprises 13 residues. The V gene lost 8 bases and the J gene lost 3 bases, with 14 bases spanning the gap.

The rearrangement links TRBV18 to TRBJ2-2; TRBD2 agrees at 7 bases. The trim removed 1 base at V and 4 bases at J, leaving 9 bases unmatched. The CDR3 totals 17 residues. The germline V gene encodes CDR1 KGHSH and CDR2 LQKENI. The CDR3 reads CASSPRGSGSSTGELFF. The DNA for the CDR3 is TGTGCCAGCTCACCACGGGGTAGCGGGTCATCCACCGGGGAGCTGTTTTTT.

V gene TRBV6-4 combines with J gene TRBJ2-6, with 7 bases fitting TRBD2. The CDR3 consists of 12 residues. V was pared by 8 bases and J by 10 bases, with 5 bases of the junction left unmatched. Germline CDR1 and CDR2: MRHNA and SNTAGT. Here the CDR3 DNA reads TGTGCCAGCTTAGCGGGCCCTAACGTCCTGACTTTC. Amino acids: CASLAGPNVLTF.